These 5 T cell receptor beta chains came from one sample sequenced in a study of T cells in women clearing cervical HPV infection. Clones were sequenced by immunoSEQ multiplex PCR, and TCRdb holds only the in-frame ones, with some missing. The sample shows about 20,000 clones, and 6.5% to 8.5% sits with its ten largest clones. The specimen sequenced was blood buffy coat. The receptor set was obtained from a woman between 18 and 75 years old with a cervical HPV16 infection that either progressed to CIN3+ or cleared (not recorded which).

A note on this clone: One junction end disagrees with the germline gene, perhaps due to a read error. The read ends 3 residues before the CDR3 terminus; that terminus is restored from the germline J gene. V gene TRBV4-2 combines with J gene TRBJ2-4; 7 bases line up with TRBD2. The germline CDR1 and CDR2 sequences are LGHNA and YNFKEQ. The CDR3 consists of 13 residues. CDR3 sequence: CASAREGNYGQYF. Incomplete CDR3 DNA: TGCGCCAGCGCCAGGGAGGGAAACTATGGT.

Remarks on this clone: The read terminates 3 residues before the CDR3 end, so the remaining end is supplied by the germline J gene. The rearrangement links TRBV2 to TRBJ1-5; D possibly corresponds to TRBD1 (6 bases). Trimming stripped 6 bases from V and 5 bases from J, with 17 bases between. The CDR3 is made up of 15 amino acids. Looked up from germline, CDR1 is SNHLY and CDR2 is FYNNEI. The sequenced CDR3 bases are TGTGCCAGCAGGTCGAACAGGGAGTTATATCAGCCC. This codes for CASRSNRELYQP. The CDR3 in full is CASRSNRELYQPQHF.

The CDR3 here is CASRDPGQEANTGELFF. The part of the CDR3 DNA that was read is TGCGCCAGCAGGGATCCCGGACAAGAGGCGAACACCGGGGAG. The chain carries TRBV10-2 and TRBJ2-2; the D gene is possibly TRBD1 (5 bases). The CDR3 end falls 3 residues outside the read, so it is completed with the germline J gene. The CDR3 sequence is 17 residues long. Germline V gene sequence: CDR1 WSHSY, CDR2 SAAADI. Trimming took 6 bases from V and 0 from J, leaving 17 bases between them.

As to this clone: The read ends 3 residues before the CDR3 terminus; that terminus is restored from the germline J gene. V gene TRBV7-3 combines with J gene TRBJ1-2, with D possibly matching TRBD1 (5 bases). The CDR3 loop spans 12 amino acids. CDR1 is SGHTA, CDR2 FQGTGA, per germline. The CDR3 is CASTYPGTDYTF. The CDR3 DNA, read in part, is TGTGCCAGCACCTACCCGGGGACTGAC.

On this clone: From the germline J gene comes the end of the CDR3, since the read stops 3 residues before it. The chain combines TRBV5-4 with TRBJ1-5, with 10 bases lining up with TRBD1. V was pared by 5 bases and J by 1 base, with 3 bases of the junction left unmatched. The CDR3 runs to 15 residues. The germline V gene has CDR1 SGHNT and CDR2 YYREEE (reference sequence). The part of the CDR3 DNA that was read is TGTGCCAGCAGAAAGGACAGGGGGAGCAATCAGCCC. It is translated as CASRKDRGSNQP. In full, the CDR3 is CASRKDRGSNQPQHF.